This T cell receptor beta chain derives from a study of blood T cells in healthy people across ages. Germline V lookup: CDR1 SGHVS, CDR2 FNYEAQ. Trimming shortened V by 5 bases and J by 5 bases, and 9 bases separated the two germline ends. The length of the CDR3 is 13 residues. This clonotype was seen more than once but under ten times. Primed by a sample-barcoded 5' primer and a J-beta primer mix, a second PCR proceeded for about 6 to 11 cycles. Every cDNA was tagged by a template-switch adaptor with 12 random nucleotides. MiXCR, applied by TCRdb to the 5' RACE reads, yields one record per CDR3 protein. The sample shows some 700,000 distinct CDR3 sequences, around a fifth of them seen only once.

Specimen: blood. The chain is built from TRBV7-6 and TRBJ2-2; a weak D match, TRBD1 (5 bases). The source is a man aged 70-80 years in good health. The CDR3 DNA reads TGTGCCAGCAGCCTACAGGCTACCGGGGAGCTGTTTTTT. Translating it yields CASSLQATGELFF. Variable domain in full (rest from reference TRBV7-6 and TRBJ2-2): GAGVSQSPRYKVTKRGQDVALRCDPISGHVSLYWYRQALGQGPEFLTYFNYEAQQDKSGLPNDRFSAERPEGSISTLTIQRTEQRDSAMYRCASSLQATGELFFGEGSRLTVL.